This T cell receptor (beta chain) was retrieved from a study of T cell clonotyping in hematopoietic cell transplantation. Broader study findings: Cells were unsorted, so CD4 and CD8 contributions were not separated. At the given depth, recipient repertoires were over 95% de novo clonotypes. After transplant, recipient diversity fell while pathologically expanded clonotypes grew through day 180.

Recipients were bled about 28 days pretransplant and at posttransplant days 30, 100, 180. There are a few counts of this clone. The antigen is unknown. Produced via immunoSEQ multiplex PCR; TCRdb's table is partial and in-frame only. The sample has 5,500 to 7,000 clones; 85% to 90% are singletons. CDR1 and CDR2 (germline): SGHDN, FVKESK. The CDR3 runs to 17 residues. The V end lost 8 bases, the J end lost 0 bases, and 17 bases lay between the germline ends. Specimen: peripheral blood mononuclear cells, collected 180 days after allogeneic stem cell transplant. The chain couples TRBV14 to TRBJ2-6, with D perhaps assigned TRBD1 or TRBD2 (6 bases each). The source is a female patient aged 50-59 years who had an allogeneic stem cell transplant from an unrelated donor, so the T cells may come from the graft donor. Some clones in this sample may be carry-over from other donors' samples. The CDR3 DNA reads TGTGCCAGCCTTCGGGGGCACCAGATCTCTGGGGCCAACGTCCTGACTTTC. It is translated as CASLRGHQISGANVLTF.